This T cell receptor beta chain was identified in a study of identical twins. This CDR3 is 13 amino acids long. Per the germline V gene, CDR1 is ENHRY and CDR2 is SYGVKD. Trimming took off 2 bases at V and 5 bases at J, with 10 bases between the two ends. Comment on this clonotype: Antigen specificity is unknown.

Study-wide points: Out-of-frame alpha sequences shared by twins showed excess low generation probability. The authors noted that invariant MAIT and iNKT cells could partly confound zero-insertion analyses. The study reached conclusions through statistical analysis that was cross-sectional, not following the same donors. Beta clonotypes that were abundant in cord blood contained fewer insertions, a pattern absent from memory repertoires.

MiXCR was run by TCRdb on the 5' RACE reads, yielding one entry per CDR3 protein. The profile shows 1.5 million to 2 million distinct CDR3 sequences, under 35% of them singletons. This sequence joins TRBV10-3 and TRBJ2-7, with D perhaps assigned TRBD1 or TRBD2 (6 bases each). The sequencing sample was made of cord blood. The clonotype was recovered from a newborn girl in good health. The CDR3 DNA sequence: TGTGCCATCAGTGAGACGGGGGCCGACGAGCAGTACTTC. Its protein product is CAISETGADEQYF.